What follows are 5 T cell receptor beta chains derived from one specimen sequenced in a study of immune evolution from preneoplasia to lung adenocarcinoma. TCRdb's table, derived via immunoSEQ multiplex PCR, lists solely in-frame clones and lacks some. This table holds 35,000 or so clones, roughly 71% found once. Material for sequencing was FFPE invasive lung adenocarcinoma tissue. Receptors were obtained from a person in their sixties or seventies with lung adenocarcinoma.

A few counts support this clone. This chain connects TRBV19 to TRBJ2-6; D might be TRBD1 (6 bases). CDR1 LNHDA and CDR2 SQIVND come from the germline V gene (reference sequence). Trimming took off 7 bases at V and 4 bases at J, with 14 bases between the two ends. This CDR3 has 15 residues. As DNA, the CDR3 is TGTGCCAGTACCCTTAGGGGGAGCGGGGCCAACGTCCTGACTTTC. Amino acid sequence: CASTLRGSGANVLTF.

Written as DNA, the CDR3 is TGTGCCAGCAGCGAGACCCTTGAGCGGGATTACCACGAGCAGTACTTC. Translation: CASSETLERDYHEQYF. This chain joins TRBV2 and TRBJ2-7; TRBD2 matches at 7 bases. Per germline, CDR1 SNHLY and CDR2 FYNNEI. CDR3 length: 16 residues. Unmatched junction bases numbered 16, after V lost 6 bases and J lost 5 bases.

The chain combines TRBV6-1 with TRBJ2-7; possibly TRBD1 or TRBD2 for D (5 bases each). The germline CDR1 and CDR2 sequences are MNHNS and SASEGT. The CDR3 loop spans 13 amino acids. Trimming took off 7 bases at V and 0 bases at J, with 10 bases between the two ends. In DNA form, the CDR3 reads TGTGCCAGCAACCCTGGGGGCTCCTACGAGCAGTACTTC. Translated: CASNPGGSYEQYF.

Regarding this clone: Other DNA sequences in this sample translate to the same CDR3. The chain carries TRBV28 and TRBJ1-5, with D possibly matching TRBD1 (5 bases). The CDR3 loop spans 12 amino acids. V lost 2 bases to trimming and J lost 7 bases, with 6 bases between them. Germline V gives CDR1 MDHEN, CDR2 SYDVKM. The CDR3 region has the DNA TGTGCCAGCAGTTTAAGGGGCCAGCCCCAGCATTTT. Protein product: CASSLRGQPQHF.

The gene calls are TRBV7-2 and TRBJ2-5; D is perhaps TRBD2 (6 bases). CDR3 length: 14 residues. Trimming pared 3 bases from V and 1 base from J, leaving 9 bases between. Germline assignment: CDR1 SGHTA and CDR2 FQGNSA. CDR3 sequence (DNA): TGTGCCAGCAGCTTTTCCGGGGGCCAAGAGACCCAGTACTTC. Translation: CASSFSGGQETQYF.